The 3 T cell receptor beta chains below all came from one sample that was sequenced in a study of shared clonotypes between healthy human individuals (TCRdb year 2020). The library relied on the immunoSEQ multiplex PCR assay. In its TCRdb copy, this immuneACCESS table keeps in-frame sequences only and misses some clones. Where compared with another copy, unresolved V genes explain less than half of these, and the others have no known cause. Within this sample are millions of clones, with approximately 92% of them counted one time only. Around 0.14% of the sample belongs to the ten largest clones. The sequencing input was naive CD4+ T cells sorted from blood. The label giving this sample's cell subset or site can be read as: CD45RA+ positively selected. The source is a man aged 18 to 30 in good health.

The chain links TRBV7-9 to TRBJ1-5; no clear D gene. V lost 4 bases to trimming and J lost 3 bases, with 16 bases between them. The CDR3 totals 16 residues. The germline gives CDR1 SEHNR, CDR2 FQNEAQ (reference sequence). The CDR3 coding sequence is TGTGCCAGCAGCTCCAAGGGAGTAGTTGACAATCAGCCCCAGCATTTT. It encodes CASSSKGVVDNQPQHF.

In DNA form, the CDR3 reads TGTGCCAGCAAGGAAGACACTCAAGAGACCCAGTACTTC. Its protein is CASKEDTQETQYF. J is TRBJ2-5 and V is TRBV2; D is unresolved. The CDR3 sequence is 13 residues long. Germline CDR1 and CDR2: SNHLY and FYNNEI. Deletions cut 7 bases from V and 2 bases from J, with 11 bases between.

V gene TRBV5-4 combines with J gene TRBJ2-7, with D possibly being TRBD1 (6 bases). Trimming took 4 bases from V and 6 from J, leaving 20 bases between them. The germline V gene has CDR1 SGHNT and CDR2 YYREEE (reference sequence). The CDR3 extends over 15 amino acids. The CDR3 DNA is TGTGCCAGCAGCCCGGCTTCAGGGGTGAGGATCGAGCAGTACTTC. Amino acids: CASSPASGVRIEQYF. The whole variable domain, remainder taken from reference TRBV5-4 and TRBJ2-7, is ETGVTQSPTHLIKTRGQQVTLRCSSQSGHNTVSWYQQALGQGPQFIFQYYREEENGRGNFPPRFSGLQFPNYSSELNVNALELDDSALYLCASSPASGVRIEQYFGPGTRLTVT.